The clone carrying this T cell receptor (beta chain) showed up many times. Antigen unknown. During its preparation, the TCRbeta library received unique molecular identifiers. TCRdb reprocessed the PCR reads via MiXCR and lists one record per CDR3 protein. Here the sample spans about 440,000 distinct CDR3 sequences, around two fifths being singletons. Trimming removed 1 base at V and 3 bases at J, with 12 bases between. Germline CDR1 reads MNHNS; CDR2 reads SASEGT. This CDR3 has 15 residues. These data come from a study of T-cell reconstitution after alpha-beta-depleted transplantation in children. Study results and limitations: The study traced high day-60 TCRbeta diversity in some patients to surviving recipient T cells and thymic progenitors. There were reportedly several hundred expanded graft clones from which alpha-beta T cells came about two months after transplant. T-cell counts and diversity were attributed mostly to newly produced T cells one year after transplant.

This chain joins TRBV6-1 and TRBJ1-1; D is unresolved. Sequencing used PBMCs, obtained before TCRalphabeta/CD19-depleted stem cell transplant. The TCR originated in a girl aged 2-10 years with aplastic anemia, due to receive a stem cell transplant. CDR3 sequence reads: CASSEDNSRDTEAFF. As DNA, the CDR3 is TGTGCCAGCAGTGAAGATAACTCCCGGGACACTGAAGCTTTCTTT.